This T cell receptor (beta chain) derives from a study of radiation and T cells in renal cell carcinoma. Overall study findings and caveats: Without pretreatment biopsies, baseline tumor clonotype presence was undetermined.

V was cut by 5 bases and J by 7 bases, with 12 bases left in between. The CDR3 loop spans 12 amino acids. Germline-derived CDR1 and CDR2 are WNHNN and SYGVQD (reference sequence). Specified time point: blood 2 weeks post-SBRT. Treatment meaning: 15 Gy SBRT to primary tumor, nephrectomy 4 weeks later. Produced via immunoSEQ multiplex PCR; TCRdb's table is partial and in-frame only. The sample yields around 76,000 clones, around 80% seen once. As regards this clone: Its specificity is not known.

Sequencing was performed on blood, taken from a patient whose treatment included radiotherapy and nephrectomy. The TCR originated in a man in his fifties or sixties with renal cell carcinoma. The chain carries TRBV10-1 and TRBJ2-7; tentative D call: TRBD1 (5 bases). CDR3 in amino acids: CASSSQVGEQYF. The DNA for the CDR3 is TGCGCCAGCAGTTCACAGGTGGGAGAGCAGTACTTC.